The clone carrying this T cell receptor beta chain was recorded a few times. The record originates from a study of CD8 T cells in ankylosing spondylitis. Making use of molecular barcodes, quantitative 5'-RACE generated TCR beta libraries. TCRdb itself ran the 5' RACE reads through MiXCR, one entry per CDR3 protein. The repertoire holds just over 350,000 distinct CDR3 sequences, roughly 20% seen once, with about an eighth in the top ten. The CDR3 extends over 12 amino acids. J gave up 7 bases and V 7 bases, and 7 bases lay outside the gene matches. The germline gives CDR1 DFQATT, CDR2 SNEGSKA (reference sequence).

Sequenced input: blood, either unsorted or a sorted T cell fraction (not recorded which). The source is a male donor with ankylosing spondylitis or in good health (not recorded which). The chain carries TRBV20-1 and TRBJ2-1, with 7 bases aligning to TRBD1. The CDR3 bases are TGCAGTGGGACAGGATTATCGAATGAGCAGTTCTTC. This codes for CSGTGLSNEQFF.